This T cell receptor (beta chain) was found in a study of graft-versus-host responses after intestinal transplantation. Study-level background: Grafts that recipients had were multivisceral, liver-intestinal, or isolated intestinal transplants. All of the recipients had induction that used anti-thymocyte globulin, then tacrolimus and steroids for two to three years. Study conclusions and caveats: GvH clones appeared in recipient marrow, some first in ileum or blood. Early post-transplant declines in HvG were associated with peak levels of circulating GvH clones.

Sequenced by immunoSEQ multiplex PCR; TCRdb stores in-frame clones only, minus some. The data hold about 86,000 clones, with approximately 90% observed a single time. Turning to this clone: The antigen remains undetermined.

The CDR3 is 15 amino acids. Trimming took 5 bases from V and 1 from J, leaving 15 bases between them. CDR1 and CDR2 (germline): SEHNR, FQNEAQ (reference sequence). J is TRBJ2-7 and V is TRBV7-9; possible D gene TRBD1, 6 bases. The sequence derives from a human donor who was the organ donor for an intestinal transplant. The input for sequencing was unstimulated CD4+ T cells sorted from spleen or lymph node cells, taken before transplant. CDR3 in DNA: TGTGCCAGCAGCAAAGGGGGTCCTGAATCCTACGAGCAGTACTTC. Translation: CASSKGGPESYEQYF. The full variable domain, its missing parts supplied by reference TRBV7-9 and TRBJ2-7, is DTGVSQNPRHKITKRGQNVTFRCDPISEHNRLYWYRQTLGQGPEFLTYFQNEAQLEKSRLLSDRFSAERPKGSFSTLEIQRTEQGDSAMYLCASSKGGPESYEQYFGPGTRLTVT.